This TCR beta chain came from a study of cytomegalovirus exposure and HLA in healthy donors. With 5 bases removed from V and 4 bases from J, the gap between germline ends came to 14 bases. CDR1 is SGHTA, CDR2 FQGNSA, per germline. The CDR3 contains 14 residues. Sequencing used immunoSEQ multiplex PCR; TCRdb keeps in-frame clones, though not all of them. The sample holds some 140,000 clones; almost 85% are singletons and the top ten take 1.4% to 1.5%. The chain couples TRBV7-2 to TRBJ2-5, with D perhaps matching TRBD2 (6 bases). Sequenced input: PBMCs. This TCR derives from a woman aged 25-40 years in good health and CMV-seronegative. In DNA, the CDR3 is TGTGCCAGCAGCGGAGGGATAGGCCGAGAGACCCAGTACTTC. This codes for CASSGGIGRETQYF.